The next 25 T cell receptor beta chains were all read from a single sample in a study of cytomegalovirus exposure and HLA in healthy donors. Primers for the PCR totalled 60 Vbeta and 13 Jbeta. Clones were sequenced by immunoSEQ multiplex PCR, and TCRdb holds only the in-frame ones, with some missing. The sample totals 200,000 to 250,000 clones. The sequenced sample consisted of PBMCs. The receptors shown here come from a woman aged 25-40 years in good health and CMV-seropositive.

The chain combines TRBV5-1 with TRBJ2-3; 11 positions agree with TRBD2. The V gene end was trimmed by 0 bases and the J gene end by 11 bases; junction bases not matched to a gene: 8. The CDR3 contains 15 residues. The germline CDR1 and CDR2 sequences are SGHRS and YFSETQ. The CDR3, as DNA: TGCGCCAGCAGCTTGGCAGTAGCGGGGGGGTATGAGCAGTATTTT. This sequence encodes CASSLAVAGGYEQYF.

The chain carries TRBV28 and TRBJ2-7, with 11 bases identical to TRBD2. The trim removed 5 bases at V and 1 base at J, leaving 4 bases unmatched. This CDR3 has 15 residues. Germline-derived CDR1 and CDR2 are MDHEN and SYDVKM. DNA for the CDR3: TGTGCCAGCAGTCTAGGGACTAGCGGTTCCTACGAGCAGTACTTC. Its protein product is CASSLGTSGSYEQYF.

The V and J genes are TRBV28 and TRBJ2-7, with 10 bases fitting TRBD1. The CDR3 spans 14 residues. Germline lookup yields CDR1 MDHEN and CDR2 SYDVKM. The V segment lost 5 bases and the J segment 3 bases; nucleotides outside the gene matches: 4. The CDR3 reads CASSPDRGHYEQYF. The CDR3 coding sequence is TGTGCCAGCAGTCCCGACAGGGGGCACTACGAGCAGTACTTC.

For this clone: Other DNA sequences in the same sample also yield this CDR3. The chain couples TRBV10-2 to TRBJ2-1; TRBD2 aligns across 8 bases. After removal of 5 bases from V and 7 bases from J, the junction contained 4 bases not matched to a gene. This CDR3 region has 13 residues. The V gene's germline CDR1 is WSHSY and CDR2 SAAADI. CDR3 nucleotides: TGCGCCAGCAGTTCCGGCGGGGGGAATGAGCAGTTCTTC. Protein sequence: CASSSGGGNEQFF.

The V call is TRBV6-5, the J call TRBJ2-1; 10 bases are shared with TRBD2. The CDR3 contains 15 residues. V gave up 6 bases and J gave up 5 bases; unmatched junction bases: 7. Per germline, CDR1 MNHEY and CDR2 SVGAGI. The CDR3 protein is CASRTGLAGDNEQFF. Here the CDR3 DNA reads TGTGCCAGCAGAACTGGGCTAGCGGGAGACAATGAGCAGTTCTTC.

The CDR3 DNA follows: TGTGCCAGCAGCCCTGGGACAGGGAGATATCTTCAGGATGGCTACACCTTC. This encodes CASSPGTGRYLQDGYTF. This chain uses TRBV5-4 with TRBJ1-2; TRBD1 aligns across 9 bases. V trimming: 4 bases; J trimming: 6 bases; junction bases outside the gene matches: 16. Looked up from germline, CDR1 is SGHNT and CDR2 is YYREEE (reference sequence). The CDR3 has 17 residues.

The CDR3 coding sequence is TGTGCCAGCAGTCACCGTATTAGGGACAGCCTCTGGAATGAGCAGTTCTTC. This encodes CASSHRIRDSLWNEQFF. The genes are TRBV27 and TRBJ2-1, with TRBD1 identical over 7 bases. The CDR3 covers 17 residues. The germline CDR1 and CDR2 sequences are MNHEY and SMNVEV (reference sequence). V lost 5 bases and J lost 7; bases outside the gene matches: 17.

This chain uses TRBV6-6 with TRBJ1-3; a weak D match, TRBD1 (6 bases). Germline lookup yields CDR1 MNHNY and CDR2 SVGAGI (reference sequence). The CDR3 runs 15 residues. V lost 10 bases and J 0 bases, leaving 16 bases between the germline ends. The CDR3 loop reads CATHRDTPSGNTIYF. CDR3 sequence (DNA): TGTGCCACTCACCGGGACACCCCCTCTGGAAACACCATATATTTT.

In nucleotides, the CDR3 is TGTGCCAGCTCACGGGGTACAGGGGCCGAGAATGGCTACACCTTC. Protein: CASSRGTGAENGYTF. The chain joins TRBV18 to TRBJ1-2; TRBD1 matches 7 bases. The CDR3 sequence is 15 residues long. The trim removed 4 bases at V and 6 bases at J, leaving 11 bases unmatched. Germline-derived CDR1 and CDR2 are KGHSH and LQKENI. The whole variable domain, filled in from reference TRBV18 and TRBJ1-2, reads NAGVMQNPRHLVRRRGQEARLRCSPMKGHSHVYWYRQLPEEGLKFMVYLQKENIIDESGMPKERFSAEFPKEGPSILRIQQVVRGDSAAYFCASSRGTGAENGYTFGSGTRLTVV.

The genes are TRBV19 and TRBJ1-5; D is undetermined. The CDR3 covers 15 residues. V shed 3 bases and J shed 7 bases, with 16 bases lying between them. Germline V gene data show CDR1 as LNHDA and CDR2 as SQIVND (reference sequence). The CDR3 nucleotides are TGTGCCAGTAGTATGAGGGATGGCGCGTGGCAGCCCCAGCATTTT. As protein: CASSMRDGAWQPQHF.

The V gene is TRBV7-7, the J gene TRBJ2-1; 7 bases fit TRBD2. The germline V gene has CDR1 SSHAT and CDR2 FNYEAQ (reference sequence). CDR3 length: 13 residues. V gave up 5 bases and J gave up 5 bases; unmatched junction bases: 3. The CDR3 sequence: CASSLGTNNEQFF. The CDR3, as DNA: TGTGCCAGCAGCCTAGGGACTAACAATGAGCAGTTCTTC.

The V gene is TRBV5-6, the J gene TRBJ1-2, with TRBD1 matching over 10 bases. Per the germline V gene, CDR1 is SGHDT and CDR2 is YYEEEE. The length of the CDR3 is 16 residues. The V and J ends lost 2 bases and 5 bases, in that order; junction bases with no gene match: 9. As DNA, the CDR3 is TGTGCCAGCAGCTTACGCGGGACAGGGGATTGGTATGGCTACACCTTC. Protein: CASSLRGTGDWYGYTF.

The rearrangement links TRBV6-1 to TRBJ1-2; 12 nucleotides agree with TRBD1. The germline CDR1 and CDR2 sequences are MNHNS and SASEGT. CDR3 length equals 15 residues. The V segment lost 7 bases and the J segment 4 bases; nucleotides outside the gene matches: 7. The CDR3 bases are TGTGCCAGCAAGCCGGGACAGGGGGCAGTCTATGGCTACACCTTC. Translation gives CASKPGQGAVYGYTF.

The chain has TRBV5-4 and TRBJ1-1; TRBD1 matches 9 bases. The CDR3 covers 15 residues. Trimming removed 4 bases from V and 3 bases from J; junction bases left unmatched: 7. Germline CDR1 and CDR2: SGHNT and YYREEE (reference sequence). CDR3 nucleotide sequence: TGTGCCAGCAGCACACCGGGACAGGGTTACACTGAAGCTTTCTTT. It translates to CASSTPGQGYTEAFF.

The chain links TRBV25-1 to TRBJ2-3; 9 positions match TRBD2. Trimming at V came to 6 bases and at J to 14 bases, leaving 9 bases not matched to a gene. The CDR3 runs to 12 residues. CDR1 and CDR2 from the germline V gene are MGHDK and SYGVNS. The CDR3 is CASRDVAGVVYF. The CDR3 DNA reads TGTGCCAGCAGAGACGTAGCGGGAGTGGTGTATTTT.

The chain combines TRBV10-3 with TRBJ2-1; a weak D match, TRBD2 (5 bases). Germline V gives CDR1 ENHRY, CDR2 SYGVKD. CDR3 length equals 12 residues. V was pared by 3 bases and J by 10 bases, with 10 bases between. The DNA of the CDR3 is TGTGCCATCAGTGAAACTAGTGGCGAGCAGTTCTTC. Protein: CAISETSGEQFF.

The chain employs TRBV20-1 and TRBJ2-1, with D unresolved. V shed 2 bases and J shed 7 bases, with 6 bases lying between them. This CDR3 comprises 11 residues. CDR1 and CDR2 from the germline V gene are DFQATT and SNEGSKA (reference sequence). The CDR3 is CSARKSNEQFF. The CDR3 DNA reads TGCAGTGCTAGAAAATCAAATGAGCAGTTCTTC.

This chain joins TRBV13 and TRBJ1-1; D possibly corresponds to TRBD1 (6 bases). The CDR3 runs 13 residues. V was cut by 5 bases and J by 5 bases, with 12 bases left in between. CDR1 and CDR2 (germline): PRHDT, FYEKMQ (reference sequence). CDR3 nucleotides: TGTGCCAGCAGCCCACAGGGAAGGACTGAAGCTTTCTTT. This sequence encodes CASSPQGRTEAFF. Complete variable domain (other parts from reference TRBV13 and TRBJ1-1): AAGVIQSPRHLIKEKRETATLKCYPIPRHDTVYWYQQGPGQDPQFLISFYEKMQSDKGSIPDRFSAQQFSDYHSELNMSSLELGDSALYFCASSPQGRTEAFFGQGTRLTVV.

The chain is built from TRBV11-2 and TRBJ2-3; 12 bases fit TRBD2. Germline V gene sequence: CDR1 SGHAT, CDR2 FQNNGV. The CDR3 has 18 residues. J lost 5 bases, V lost 0 bases, and 9 bases had no gene match. CDR3 residues: CASSLDILAGGTVDTQYF. CDR3 nucleotide sequence: TGTGCCAGCAGCTTAGACATACTAGCGGGGGGAACCGTAGATACGCAGTATTTT.

V and J are TRBV6-5 and TRBJ2-5, with D hard to call. This CDR3 is built from 11 residues. Trimming removed 5 bases from V and 1 base from J, with 2 bases in between. Germline lookup yields CDR1 MNHEY and CDR2 SVGAGI. CDR3 residues: CASSRQETQYF. The CDR3 nucleotides are TGTGCCAGCAGTCGCCAAGAGACCCAGTACTTC.

Concerning this clone itself: Other DNA sequences in the same sample also yield this CDR3. V is TRBV15 and J is TRBJ1-2, with D perhaps matching TRBD1 (5 bases). Germline V gene sequence: CDR1 LNHNV, CDR2 YYDKDF (reference sequence). The V gene lost 3 bases and the J gene lost 5 bases, with 16 bases spanning the gap. This CDR3 has 15 residues. CDR3 DNA: TGTGCCACCAGCAGTAGGACAAAGAACTTATATGGCTACACCTTC. Its translation is CATSSRTKNLYGYTF.

This chain uses TRBV7-2 with TRBJ2-1; D is uncertain. This CDR3 comprises 12 residues. The germline gives CDR1 SGHTA, CDR2 FQGNSA. V lost 5 bases to trimming and J lost 9 bases, with 11 bases between them. The CDR3 sequence: CASSRLATEQFF. CDR3 bases: TGTGCCAGCAGCCGACTGGCTACTGAGCAGTTCTTC.

This chain connects TRBV10-1 to TRBJ2-7; TRBD1 is a possible D gene (6 bases). CDR3 size: 16 residues. In germline, CDR1 is WNHNN, CDR2 SYGVQD (reference sequence). The ends were cut back, 0 bases at V and 2 bases at J, with 14 bases in the middle. The CDR3, as DNA: TGCGCCAGCAGTGAGTCGGGACATTCGGGGACCTACGAGCAGTACTTC. Amino acid sequence: CASSESGHSGTYEQYF.

The chain uses TRBV5-1 and TRBJ2-7, with a weak D call TRBD2 (5 bases). Germline-derived CDR1 and CDR2 are SGHRS and YFSETQ. Trimming took off 4 bases at V and 1 base at J, with 18 bases between the two ends. This CDR3 is built from 16 residues. Written as DNA, the CDR3 is TGCGCCAGCAGCCCCTCTAACGGGGTCTGGTCCTACGAGCAGTACTTC. Translated: CASSPSNGVWSYEQYF.

The chain carries TRBV2 and TRBJ1-2; 10 nucleotides align to TRBD1. Germline trimming cut 6 bases from V and 7 bases from J; bases unmatched to any gene: 8. The CDR3 contains 14 residues. Germline-derived CDR1 and CDR2 are SNHLY and FYNNEI. CDR3 in DNA: TGTGCCAGCAGCGGCCAGGGACAGGGGACTGGCTACACCTTC. Protein product: CASSGQGQGTGYTF.